The 8 T cell receptor beta chains in this list originate from one sample, sequenced in a study of T-cell reconstitution after alpha-beta-depleted transplantation in children. During its preparation, the TCRbeta library received unique molecular identifiers. TCRdb independently ran MiXCR on the PCR reads; one entry per CDR3 protein. The table has about 610,000 distinct CDR3 sequences, over 9.5% seen once. The starting material was PBMCs from the stem cell graft donor, obtained from the stem cell graft. The receptors originated from a human donor who donated a stem cell graft to a child with acute myeloid leukemia.

The V and J genes are TRBV20-1 and TRBJ1-5, with D unresolved. This CDR3 region has 14 residues. Between the trimmed V and J ends, which lost 3 bases and 0 bases, there was a span of 9 bases. The germline gives CDR1 DFQATT, CDR2 SNEGSKA (reference sequence). The CDR3 DNA is TGCAGTGCTAGGAATCCCCGTAGCAATCAGCCCCAGCATTTT. This encodes CSARNPRSNQPQHF.

The gene calls are TRBV30 and TRBJ2-1; no clear D gene. Deletions cut 0 bases from V and 4 bases from J, with 13 bases between. The CDR3 contains 15 residues. Germline V lookup: CDR1 GTSNPN, CDR2 SVGIG (reference sequence). Here the CDR3 reads CAWSVEVIPYNEQFF. As DNA, the CDR3 is TGTGCCTGGAGTGTAGAGGTTATTCCTTACAATGAGCAGTTCTTC.

The V gene is TRBV29-1, the J gene TRBJ2-1; the D call may be TRBD1 or TRBD2 (5 bases each). Trimming cost V 4 bases and J 6 bases, with 10 bases left between them. CDR1 SQVTM and CDR2 ANQGSEA come from the germline V gene. This CDR3 is 12 amino acids long. The CDR3 DNA sequence: TGCAGCGTTGGGGGGACCGGCAATGAGCAGTTCTTC. It codes for CSVGGTGNEQFF.

This clonotype was detected only a few times. J is TRBJ2-7 and V is TRBV3-1; 9 bases fit TRBD2. The CDR3 consists of 14 residues. The germline V gene has CDR1 LGHDT and CDR2 YNNKEL (reference sequence). The V segment lost 4 bases and the J segment 6 bases; nucleotides outside the gene matches: 7. CDR3 region: CASSLASGISEQYF. In DNA, the CDR3 is TGTGCCAGCAGCCTTGCTAGCGGGATCTCCGAGCAGTACTTC.

This clonotype has ten or more counts. This chain connects TRBV7-2 to TRBJ2-3; D call uncertain. The germline V and J ends were trimmed by 6 bases and 0 bases, with 7 bases remaining between them. The CDR3 covers 13 residues. Germline V CDR1 and CDR2: SGHTA, FQGNSA. The CDR3 region has the DNA TGTGCCAGCAGTCGCCCTAGCACAGATACGCAGTATTTT. Protein: CASSRPSTDTQYF.

This clonotype has more than one count but fewer than ten. The chain links TRBV28 to TRBJ2-7; 8 nucleotides align to TRBD2. Trimming removed 3 bases from V and 2 bases from J; junction bases left unmatched: 6. Germline values: CDR1 MDHEN, CDR2 SYDVKM. The CDR3 is made up of 15 amino acids. The DNA of the CDR3 is TGTGCCAGCAGTTTGACGGGAGGGAGGGCCTACGAGCAGTACTTC. Its protein product is CASSLTGGRAYEQYF. Looking up the rest from reference TRBV28 and TRBJ2-7 gives the full variable domain: DVKVTQSSRYLVKRTGEKVFLECVQDMDHENMFWYRQDPGLGLRLIYFSYDVKMKEKGDIPEGYSVSREKKERFSLILESASTNQTSMYLCASSLTGGRAYEQYFGPGTRLTVT.

This clonotype occurred a few times. J is TRBJ2-1 and V is TRBV11-3; D is possibly TRBD2 (7 bases). Looked up from germline, CDR1 is SGHNT and CDR2 is YENEEA. This CDR3 spans 19 amino acids. Deletions cut 2 bases from V and 2 bases from J, with 22 bases between. The CDR3 region is CASSLMGAPAGPPYNEQFF. For the CDR3, the DNA is TGTGCCAGCAGCTTAATGGGGGCACCAGCGGGGCCCCCCTACAATGAGCAGTTCTTC. Drawing the rest from reference TRBV11-3 and TRBJ2-1, the complete variable domain is EAGVVQSPRYKIIEKKQPVAFWCNPISGHNTLYWYLQNLGQGPELLIRYENEEAVDDSQLPKDRFSAERLKGVDSTLKIQPAELGDSAVYLCASSLMGAPAGPPYNEQFFGPGTRLTVL.

The V gene is TRBV20-1, the J gene TRBJ2-1; 11 bases map to TRBD2. The CDR3 contains 17 residues. Germline loops: CDR1 DFQATT, CDR2 SNEGSKA (reference sequence). Germline trimming cut 5 bases from V and 7 bases from J; bases unmatched to any gene: 16. CDR3 nucleotides: TGCAGTGCTCTCCTTGGGGGGCAACTAGCGGGAGTAAATGAGCAGTTCTTC. As protein: CSALLGGQLAGVNEQFF.